The sequence of this T cell receptor (beta chain) was determined in a study of shared clonotypes between healthy human individuals. In the original processing: Filtering differed because ImmunoSEQ produced junction-only sequences that carried no quality scores. Method: immunoSEQ multiplex PCR; TCRdb's copy keeps in-frame clones and lacks some. V, J and clone size are those of that table, while D and trimming were read from the DNA. The table has about 590,000 clones, 95% seen once. The naive CD8 fraction comprised CD45RO-negative cells positively selected for CCR7 and excluded terminally differentiated effector memory CD45RA+ cells. Recent acute infections and vaccinations were absent in the healthy HIV-negative adult donors. Nashville, Tennessee was home to all donors, who were Caucasian adults. Germline CDR1 reads SEHNR; CDR2 reads FQNEAQ (reference sequence). V lost 1 base and J 4 bases, leaving 8 bases between the germline ends. The CDR3 consists of 14 residues.

A note on this clone: The identical CDR3 is also encoded by other nucleotide sequences in the sample.

Specimen: naive CD8+ T cells sorted from blood. V and J are TRBV7-9 and TRBJ2-1; no reliable D call. The receptor was isolated from a woman under 40 in good health. For the CDR3, the DNA is TGTGCCAGCAGCTTAGGCAGTACTTACAATGAGCAGTTCTTC. Residues: CASSLGSTYNEQFF.